The source of this TCR beta chain is a study of blood T cell repertoires in COVID-19. Study context: From T cells, B-cell-depleted T cells, or PBMCs came the material, which was cDNA or gDNA.

This CDR3 has 10 amino acids. V was trimmed by 6 bases and J by 8 bases, leaving 7 bases between them. The germline gives CDR1 SNHLY, CDR2 FYNNEI. Libraries were prepared by immunoSEQ multiplex PCR; TCRdb keeps only in-frame clonotypes and omits some of them. The table lists hundreds of thousands of clones, 75% to 85% of them singletons. The gene calls are TRBV2 and TRBJ1-2, with a possible D match to TRBD1 (6 bases). The sequence derives from a human donor in a cohort sampled during active COVID-19. The specimen sequenced was peripheral blood. CDR3 nucleotides: TGTGCCAGCAGGAGGGGGGGCTACACCTTC. Translated, it gives CASRRGGYTF.